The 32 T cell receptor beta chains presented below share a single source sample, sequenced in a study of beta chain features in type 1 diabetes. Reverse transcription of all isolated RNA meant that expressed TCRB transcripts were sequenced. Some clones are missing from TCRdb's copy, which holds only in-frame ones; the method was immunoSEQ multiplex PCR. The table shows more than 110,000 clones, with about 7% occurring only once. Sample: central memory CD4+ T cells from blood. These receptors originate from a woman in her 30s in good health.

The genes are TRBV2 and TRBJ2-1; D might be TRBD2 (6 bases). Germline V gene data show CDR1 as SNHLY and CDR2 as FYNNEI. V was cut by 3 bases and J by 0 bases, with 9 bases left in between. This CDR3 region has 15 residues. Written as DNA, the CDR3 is TGTGCCAGCAGTGAGACGGGAGTCTCCTACAATGAGCAGTTCTTC. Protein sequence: CASSETGVSYNEQFF.

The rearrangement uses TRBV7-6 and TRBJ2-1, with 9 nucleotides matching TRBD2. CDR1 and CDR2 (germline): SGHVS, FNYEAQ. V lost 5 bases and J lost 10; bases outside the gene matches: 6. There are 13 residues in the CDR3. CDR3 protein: CASSRTSVQEQFF. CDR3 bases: TGTGCCAGCAGCCGGACTAGCGTGCAGGAGCAGTTCTTC.

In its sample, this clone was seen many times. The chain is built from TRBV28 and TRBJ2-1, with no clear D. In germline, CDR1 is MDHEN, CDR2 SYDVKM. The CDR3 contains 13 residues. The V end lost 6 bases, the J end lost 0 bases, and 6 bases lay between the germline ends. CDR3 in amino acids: CASRPSSYNEQFF. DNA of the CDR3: TGTGCCAGCAGGCCGAGCTCCTACAATGAGCAGTTCTTC.

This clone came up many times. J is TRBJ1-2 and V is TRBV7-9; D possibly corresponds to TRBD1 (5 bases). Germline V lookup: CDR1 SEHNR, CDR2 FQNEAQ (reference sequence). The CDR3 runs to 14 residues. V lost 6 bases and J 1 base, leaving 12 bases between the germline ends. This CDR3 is CASSAGVFNYGYTF. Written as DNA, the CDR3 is TGTGCCAGCAGTGCGGGGGTGTTTAACTATGGCTACACCTTC.

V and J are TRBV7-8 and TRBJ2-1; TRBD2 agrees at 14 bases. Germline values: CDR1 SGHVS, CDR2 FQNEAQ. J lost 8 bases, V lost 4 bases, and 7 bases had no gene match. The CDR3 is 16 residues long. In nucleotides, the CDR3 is TGTGCCAGCAGCTCCCTCCCGGGACTAGCGGGAGATGAGCAGTTCTTC. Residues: CASSSLPGLAGDEQFF.

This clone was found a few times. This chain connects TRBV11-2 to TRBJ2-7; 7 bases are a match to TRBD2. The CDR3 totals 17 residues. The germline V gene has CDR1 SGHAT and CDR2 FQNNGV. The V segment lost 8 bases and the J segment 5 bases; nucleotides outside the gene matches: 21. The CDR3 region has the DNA TGTGCCAGCCGAACAGTTCAGGGACTACCCGGTAGGGACGAGCAGTACTTC. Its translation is CASRTVQGLPGRDEQYF.

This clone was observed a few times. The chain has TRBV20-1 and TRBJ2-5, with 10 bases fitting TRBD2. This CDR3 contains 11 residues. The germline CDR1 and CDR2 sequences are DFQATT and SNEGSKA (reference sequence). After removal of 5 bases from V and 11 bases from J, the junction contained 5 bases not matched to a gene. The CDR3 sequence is CSAWTSGEQYF. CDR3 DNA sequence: TGCAGTGCTTGGACTAGCGGTGAGCAGTACTTC.

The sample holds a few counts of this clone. The chain's CDR3 is CAAGDGIRETQYF. The CDR3, as DNA: TGTGCCGCGGGAGATGGGATAAGAGAGACCCAGTACTTC. The chain employs TRBV7-3 and TRBJ2-5; 7 bases match TRBD2. The CDR3 loop spans 13 amino acids. CDR1 and CDR2 from the germline V gene are SGHTA and FQGTGA. J was trimmed by 4 bases and V by 11 bases; bases with no gene match: 10.

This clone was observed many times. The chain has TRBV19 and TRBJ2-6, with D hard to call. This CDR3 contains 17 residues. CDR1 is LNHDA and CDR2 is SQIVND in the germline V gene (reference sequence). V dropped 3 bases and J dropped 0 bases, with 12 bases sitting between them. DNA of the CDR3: TGTGCCAGTAGTATGACATTTACCTTCTCTGGGGCCAACGTCCTGACTTTC. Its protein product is CASSMTFTFSGANVLTF.

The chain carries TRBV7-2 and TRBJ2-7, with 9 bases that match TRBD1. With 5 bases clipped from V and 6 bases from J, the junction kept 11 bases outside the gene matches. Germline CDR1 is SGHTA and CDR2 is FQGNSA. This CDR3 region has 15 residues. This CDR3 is CASSRGQGPGGEQYF. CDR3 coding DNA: TGTGCCAGCAGCCGGGGACAGGGCCCCGGGGGCGAGCAGTACTTC.

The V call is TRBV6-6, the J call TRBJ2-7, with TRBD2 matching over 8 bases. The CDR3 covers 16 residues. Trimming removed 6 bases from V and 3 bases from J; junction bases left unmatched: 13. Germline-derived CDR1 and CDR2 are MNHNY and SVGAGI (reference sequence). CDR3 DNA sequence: TGTGCCAGCAGCAAGGGGTCGACTAGCGATCGCTACGAGCAGTACTTC. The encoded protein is CASSKGSTSDRYEQYF.

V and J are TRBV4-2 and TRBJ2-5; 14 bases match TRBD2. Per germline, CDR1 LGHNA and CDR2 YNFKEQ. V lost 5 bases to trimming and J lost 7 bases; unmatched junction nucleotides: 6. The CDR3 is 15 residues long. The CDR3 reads CASSMGLAGDWTQYF. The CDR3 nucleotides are TGTGCCAGCAGCATGGGACTAGCGGGAGATTGGACCCAGTACTTC.

This CDR3 reads CASSFSSGGAYEQYF. In DNA form, the CDR3 reads TGTGCCAGCAGCTTCTCTAGCGGAGGGGCCTACGAGCAGTACTTC. The rearrangement uses TRBV5-4 and TRBJ2-7; 7 nucleotides agree with TRBD2. Germline V gene sequence: CDR1 SGHNT, CDR2 YYREEE (reference sequence). The CDR3 is 15 amino acids. V gave up 2 bases and J gave up 2 bases; unmatched junction bases: 7.

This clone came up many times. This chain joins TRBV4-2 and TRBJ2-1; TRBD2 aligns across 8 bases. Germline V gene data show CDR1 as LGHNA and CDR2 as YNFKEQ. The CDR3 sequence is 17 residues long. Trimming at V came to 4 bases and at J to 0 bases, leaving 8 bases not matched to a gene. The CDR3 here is CASSLSAGTSSYNEQFF. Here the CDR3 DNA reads TGTGCCAGCAGCCTCTCGGCCGGGACTAGCTCCTACAATGAGCAGTTCTTC.

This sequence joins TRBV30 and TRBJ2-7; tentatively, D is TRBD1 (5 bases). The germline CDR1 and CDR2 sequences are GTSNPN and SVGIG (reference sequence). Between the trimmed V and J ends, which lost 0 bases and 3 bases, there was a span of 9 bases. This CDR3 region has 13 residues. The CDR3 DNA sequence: TGTGCCTGGAGTGTAGACAGAGTCTACGAGCAGTACTTC. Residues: CAWSVDRVYEQYF.

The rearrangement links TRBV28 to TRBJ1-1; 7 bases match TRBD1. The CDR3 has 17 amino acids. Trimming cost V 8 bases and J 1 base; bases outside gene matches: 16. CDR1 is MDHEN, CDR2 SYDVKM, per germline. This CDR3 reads CASGSTGTVARNTEAFF. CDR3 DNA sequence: TGTGCCAGCGGAAGTACCGGGACAGTGGCCCGGAACACTGAAGCTTTCTTT.

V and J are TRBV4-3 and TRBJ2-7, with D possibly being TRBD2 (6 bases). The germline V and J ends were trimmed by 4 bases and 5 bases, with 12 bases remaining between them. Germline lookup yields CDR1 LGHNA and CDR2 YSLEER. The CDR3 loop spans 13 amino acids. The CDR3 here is CASSRAGGDEQYF. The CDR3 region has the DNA TGCGCCAGCAGCCGGGCAGGCGGGGACGAGCAGTACTTC.

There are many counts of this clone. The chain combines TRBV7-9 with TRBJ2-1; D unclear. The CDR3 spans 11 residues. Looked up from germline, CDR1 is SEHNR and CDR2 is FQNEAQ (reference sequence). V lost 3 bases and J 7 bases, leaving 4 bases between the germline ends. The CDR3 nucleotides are TGTGCCAGCAGCTTCCAAAATGAGCAGTTCTTC. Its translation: CASSFQNEQFF.

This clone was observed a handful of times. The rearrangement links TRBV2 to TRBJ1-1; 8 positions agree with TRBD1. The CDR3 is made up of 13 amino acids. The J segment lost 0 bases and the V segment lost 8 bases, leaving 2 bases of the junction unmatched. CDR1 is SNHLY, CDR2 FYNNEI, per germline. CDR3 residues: CASGGQVNTEAFF. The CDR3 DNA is TGTGCCAGCGGGGGACAGGTGAACACTGAAGCTTTCTTT.

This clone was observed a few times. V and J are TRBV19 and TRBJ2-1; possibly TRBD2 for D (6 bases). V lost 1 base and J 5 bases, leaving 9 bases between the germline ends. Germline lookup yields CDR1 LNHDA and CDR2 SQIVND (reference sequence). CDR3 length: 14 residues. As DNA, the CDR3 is TGTGCCAGTAGTATAGTCGGGGGAAACAATGAGCAGTTCTTC. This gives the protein CASSIVGGNNEQFF.

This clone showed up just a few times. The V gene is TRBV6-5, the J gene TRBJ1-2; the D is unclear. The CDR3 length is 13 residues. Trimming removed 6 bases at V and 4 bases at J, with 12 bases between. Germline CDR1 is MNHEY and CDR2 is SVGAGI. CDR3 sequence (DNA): TGTGCCAGCAGAATAGACTCTCTCTATGGCTACACCTTC. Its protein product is CASRIDSLYGYTF.

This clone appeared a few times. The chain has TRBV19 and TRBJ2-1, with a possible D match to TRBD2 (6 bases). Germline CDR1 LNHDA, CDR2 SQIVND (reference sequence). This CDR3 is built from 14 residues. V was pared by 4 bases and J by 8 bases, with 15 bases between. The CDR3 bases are TGTGCCAGTAGTAGGCTAGCGACGGCCTATGAGCAGTTCTTC. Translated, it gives CASSRLATAYEQFF.

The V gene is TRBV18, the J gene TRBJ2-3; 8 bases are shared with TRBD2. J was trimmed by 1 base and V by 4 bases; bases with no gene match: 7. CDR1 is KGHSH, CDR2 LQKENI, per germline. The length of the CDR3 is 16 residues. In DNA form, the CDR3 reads TGTGCCAGCTCACGGACTAGCAATAGAGGCACAGATACGCAGTATTTT. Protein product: CASSRTSNRGTDTQYF. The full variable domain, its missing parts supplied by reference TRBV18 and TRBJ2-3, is NAGVMQNPRHLVRRRGQEARLRCSPMKGHSHVYWYRQLPEEGLKFMVYLQKENIIDESGMPKERFSAEFPKEGPSILRIQQVVRGDSAAYFCASSRTSNRGTDTQYFGPGTRLTVL.

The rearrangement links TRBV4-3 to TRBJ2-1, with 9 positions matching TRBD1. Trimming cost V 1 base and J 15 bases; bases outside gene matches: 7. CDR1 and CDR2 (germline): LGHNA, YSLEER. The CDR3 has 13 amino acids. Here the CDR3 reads CASSQAYRGHLFF. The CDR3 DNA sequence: TGCGCCAGCAGCCAAGCCTACAGGGGGCATCTGTTCTTC.

The CDR3 sequence: CASSNTGSTEAFF. The DNA for the CDR3 is TGTGCCAGTAGTAACACAGGGTCGACTGAAGCTTTCTTT. The V and J genes are TRBV19 and TRBJ1-1; D is perhaps TRBD1 (6 bases). The germline gives CDR1 LNHDA, CDR2 SQIVND (reference sequence). V lost 4 bases and J 5 bases, leaving 11 bases between the germline ends. CDR3 length equals 13 residues.

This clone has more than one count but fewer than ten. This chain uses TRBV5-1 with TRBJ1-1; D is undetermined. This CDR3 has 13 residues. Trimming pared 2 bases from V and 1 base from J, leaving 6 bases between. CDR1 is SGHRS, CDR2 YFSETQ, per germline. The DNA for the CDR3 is TGCGCCAGCAGCTTTAGCGGGAACACTGAAGCTTTCTTT. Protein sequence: CASSFSGNTEAFF.

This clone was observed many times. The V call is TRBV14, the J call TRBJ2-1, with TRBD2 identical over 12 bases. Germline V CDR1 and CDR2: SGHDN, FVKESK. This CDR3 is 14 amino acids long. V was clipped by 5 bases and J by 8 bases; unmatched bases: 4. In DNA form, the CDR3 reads TGTGCCAGCAGCGCGCTAGCGGGAGGGTATGAGCAGTTCTTC. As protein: CASSALAGGYEQFF. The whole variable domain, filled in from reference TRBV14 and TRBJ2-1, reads EAGVTQFPSHSVIEKGQTVTLRCDPISGHDNLYWYRRVMGKEIKFLLHFVKESKQDESGMPNNRFLAERTGGTYSTLKVQPAELEDSGVYFCASSALAGGYEQFFGPGTRLTVL.

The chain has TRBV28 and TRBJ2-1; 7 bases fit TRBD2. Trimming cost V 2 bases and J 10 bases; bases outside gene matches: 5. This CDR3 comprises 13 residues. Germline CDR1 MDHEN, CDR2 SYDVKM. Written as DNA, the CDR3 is TGTGCCAGCAGTTTAGGGGGAGGGCGGGAGCAGTTCTTC. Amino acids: CASSLGGGREQFF.

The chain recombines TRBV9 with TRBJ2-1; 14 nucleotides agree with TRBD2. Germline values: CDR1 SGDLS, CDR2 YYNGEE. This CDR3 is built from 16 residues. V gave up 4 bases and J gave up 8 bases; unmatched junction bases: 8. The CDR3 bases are TGTGCCAGCAGCACCTCCGGGACTAGCGGGAGAGATGAGCAGTTCTTC. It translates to CASSTSGTSGRDEQFF.

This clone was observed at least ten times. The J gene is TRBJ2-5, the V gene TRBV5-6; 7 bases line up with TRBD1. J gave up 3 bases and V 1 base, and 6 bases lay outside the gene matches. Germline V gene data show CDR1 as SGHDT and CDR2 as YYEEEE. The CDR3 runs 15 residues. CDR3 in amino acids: CASSLRGGIEETQYF. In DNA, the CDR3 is TGTGCCAGCAGCTTGAGAGGGGGCATTGAAGAGACCCAGTACTTC.

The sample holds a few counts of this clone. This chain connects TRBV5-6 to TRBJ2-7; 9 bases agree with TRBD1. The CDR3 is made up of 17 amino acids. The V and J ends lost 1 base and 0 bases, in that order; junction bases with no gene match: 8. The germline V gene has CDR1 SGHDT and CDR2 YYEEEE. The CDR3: CASSLRPGTGFSYEQYF. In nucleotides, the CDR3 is TGTGCCAGCAGCTTGCGCCCCGGGACAGGGTTCTCCTACGAGCAGTACTTC.

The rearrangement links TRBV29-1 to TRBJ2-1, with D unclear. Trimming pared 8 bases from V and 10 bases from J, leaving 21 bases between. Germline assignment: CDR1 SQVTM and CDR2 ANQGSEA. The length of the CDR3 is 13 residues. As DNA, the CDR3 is TGCAGCCTGGGTGCGGATACCCTGCGAGAGCAGTTCTTC. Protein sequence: CSLGADTLREQFF.